This entry lists 7 T cell receptor beta chains sequenced from one sample in a study of STAT5B mutations in CD4+ large granular lymphocyte leukemia. Method: immunoSEQ multiplex PCR; TCRdb's copy keeps in-frame clones and lacks some. The data hold 9,800 or so clones, with about four fifths observed a single time. The sequenced material came from PBMCs. These receptors all come from a man between 60 and 70 years old with CD4+ T-cell large granular lymphocyte leukemia.

This clone was recorded a few times. V usage is TRBV5-1 and J usage is TRBJ2-7; D is unresolved. Germline loops: CDR1 SGHRS, CDR2 YFSETQ. Between the trimmed V and J ends, which lost 1 base and 3 bases, there was a span of 8 bases. The CDR3 runs to 13 residues. In DNA, the CDR3 is TGCGCCAGCAGCTTGCGGGTCGGCTACGAGCAGTACTTC. This translates into CASSLRVGYEQYF.

This chain joins TRBV20-1 and TRBJ1-2; TRBD1 is a possible D gene (6 bases). Germline V gene sequence: CDR1 DFQATT, CDR2 SNEGSKA (reference sequence). The V end lost 8 bases, the J end lost 8 bases, and 15 bases lay between the germline ends. The CDR3 has 11 residues. CDR3 amino acids: CSIGGRMGYTF. DNA of the CDR3: TGCAGTATAGGGGGGAGGATGGGCTACACCTTC.

This sequence joins TRBV18 and TRBJ2-5; D is uncertain. V lost 1 base to trimming and J lost 3 bases, with 0 bases between them. This CDR3 is built from 11 residues. CDR1 is KGHSH, CDR2 LQKENI, per germline. In DNA form, the CDR3 reads TGTGCCAGCTCACCACAAGAGACCCAGTACTTC. Its protein product is CASSPQETQYF.

The genes are TRBV7-2 and TRBJ2-5, with D maybe TRBD1 (6 bases). V was trimmed by 0 bases and J by 5 bases, leaving 16 bases between them. The germline gives CDR1 SGHTA, CDR2 FQGNSA. This CDR3 contains 16 residues. CDR3 nucleotides: TGTGCCAGCAGCTTAGCGCGTCAGGGGCAGAGGGAGACCCAGTACTTC. It encodes CASSLARQGQRETQYF.

The J gene is TRBJ2-6, the V gene TRBV6-6, with D perhaps TRBD1 (5 bases). Germline-derived CDR1 and CDR2 are MNHNY and SVGAGI (reference sequence). Trimming took off 6 bases at V and 0 bases at J, with 9 bases between the two ends. This CDR3 comprises 15 residues. CDR3 amino acids: CASSKGSSGANVLTF. In nucleotides, the CDR3 is TGTGCCAGCAGCAAGGGGTCCTCTGGGGCCAACGTCCTGACTTTC.

The chain has TRBV28 and TRBJ2-7; 9 bases match TRBD2. The junction had 2 bases not matched to a gene; V was cut back by 2 bases and J by 3 bases. The germline CDR1 and CDR2 sequences are MDHEN and SYDVKM. The CDR3 spans 14 residues. The CDR3 coding sequence is TGTGCCAGCAGTTTAGGACTAGCGTTCTACGAGCAGTACTTC. Its protein product is CASSLGLAFYEQYF. The whole variable domain, remainder taken from reference TRBV28 and TRBJ2-7, is DVKVTQSSRYLVKRTGEKVFLECVQDMDHENMFWYRQDPGLGLRLIYFSYDVKMKEKGDIPEGYSVSREKKERFSLILESASTNQTSMYLCASSLGLAFYEQYFGPGTRLTVT.

The V and J genes are TRBV4-1 and TRBJ2-1, with D maybe TRBD2 (6 bases). Germline loops: CDR1 MGHRA, CDR2 YSYEKL. The CDR3 contains 13 residues. V dropped 5 bases and J dropped 9 bases, with 14 bases sitting between them. In DNA, the CDR3 is TGCGCCAGCAGCGCGGGCCAAGCGGGTGAGCAGTTCTTC. Translating gives CASSAGQAGEQFF.